The present entry profiles one TCR beta chain with its context. Using immunoSEQ multiplex PCR, the repertoire was profiled, and TCRdb retains in-frame clones only, with some absent. The data contain about 120,000 clones, approximately 85% of them singletons. Trimming removed 5 bases from V and 0 bases from J, with 8 bases in between. CDR1 and CDR2 (germline): MNHEY, SVGEGT. This CDR3 has 14 residues. The data were taken from a study of T cell responses to AZD1222 COVID-19 vaccine. This TCR was recovered from an adult in good health. The rearrangement links TRBV6-2 or TRBV6-3 to TRBJ1-5; D call uncertain. This sample comprised peripheral blood, obtained on day 0 of MenACWY control vaccination. CDR3 amino acids: CASSQVNSNQPQHF. CDR3 sequence (DNA): TGTGCCAGCAGTCAGGTAAATAGCAATCAGCCCCAGCATTTT.